This T cell receptor (beta chain) was sequenced for a study of CD8+CD57+ T cells in acquired aplastic anemia. General study results and limits: Sharing between patients and controls was observed for twenty-nine CD8+ CDR3 sequences. Simpson's diversity of CD8+ cells was not significantly different in patients compared with controls.

CDR3 and TCR beta VDJ profiling relied on genomic DNA as the template. MiXCR was run by TCRdb on the reads, yielding one entry per CDR3 protein. The profile shows around 430,000 distinct CDR3 sequences, around 30% of them singletons. Deletions cut 3 bases from V and 0 bases from J, with 11 bases between. The CDR3 length is 15 residues. Germline V CDR1 and CDR2: SGDLS, YYNGEE. The sequenced patients had an expansion of CD8+CD57+ cells seen by flow cytometry. Among the patients, all had severe acquired aplastic anemia. Untreated patients provided the blood samples, with no therapy given before sampling. This clonotype was seen at least ten times. Its antigen is unknown.

This clonotype originated in a human donor with aplastic anemia. The sequenced sample was sorted CD4+, CD8+, or CD8+CD57+ T cells (not recorded which) from PBMCs. The chain recombines TRBV9 with TRBJ2-3, with D possibly being TRBD2 (6 bases). The CDR3 reads CASSGRGSSTDTQYF. The CDR3 nucleotides read TGTGCCAGCAGCGGGAGGGGATCTAGCACAGATACGCAGTATTTT.